These 21 T cell receptor beta chains were sequenced from one sample in a study of blood T cell repertoires in COVID-19. Sequenced by immunoSEQ multiplex PCR; TCRdb stores in-frame clones only, minus some. This table has 120,000 to 150,000 clones, about 87% appearing once. The specimen was peripheral blood. The receptors derive from a woman between 45 and 60 years old with active or convalescent COVID-19.

The gene calls are TRBV12-3 or TRBV12-4 and TRBJ2-5; D unclear. V was trimmed by 1 base and J by 1 base, leaving 4 bases between them. This CDR3 has 13 amino acids. CDR3 nucleotide sequence: TGTGCCAGCAGTTTAGACTTCCAAGAGACCCAGTACTTC. Amino acid sequence: CASSLDFQETQYF.

V and J are TRBV7-8 and TRBJ2-3, with TRBD2 identical over 7 bases. In germline, CDR1 is SGHVS, CDR2 FQNEAQ. The CDR3 contains 14 residues. After removal of 4 bases from V and 2 bases from J, the junction contained 3 bases not matched to a gene. The DNA of the CDR3 is TGTGCCAGCAGCTCGGGACTATACACAGATACGCAGTATTTT. Translated: CASSSGLYTDTQYF.

This chain joins TRBV12-5 and TRBJ1-2; 8 positions agree with TRBD1. The CDR3 runs 16 residues. The J segment lost 8 bases and the V segment lost 7 bases, leaving 18 bases of the junction unmatched. Germline lookup yields CDR1 LGHNT and CDR2 FRNRAP. The CDR3 here is CASAISGGARNVGYTF. In DNA, the CDR3 is TGTGCTAGTGCCATCTCAGGGGGCGCGAGAAATGTAGGCTACACCTTC.

The chain links TRBV7-2 to TRBJ1-6; D perhaps matches TRBD1 (5 bases). Trimming stripped 5 bases from V and 8 bases from J, with 10 bases between. The CDR3 sequence is 13 residues long. The germline V gene encodes CDR1 SGHTA and CDR2 FQGNSA. The CDR3 loop is CASSRGDYSPLHF. CDR3 DNA sequence: TGTGCCAGCAGCCGGGGGGATTATTCACCCCTCCACTTT.

The chain joins TRBV6-2 or TRBV6-3 to TRBJ1-1; the D is unclear. This CDR3 is built from 14 residues. CDR1 is MNHEY and CDR2 is SVGEGT in the germline V gene. Trimming pared 2 bases from V and 4 bases from J, leaving 11 bases between. CDR3 coding DNA: TGTGCCAGCAGTTACCTTGAGGGTTCCACTGAAGCTTTCTTT. Its translation is CASSYLEGSTEAFF.

The V gene is TRBV6-2 or TRBV6-3, the J gene TRBJ2-6; a possible D gene is TRBD1 (6 bases). V lost 2 bases and J 0 bases, leaving 8 bases between the germline ends. This CDR3 has 16 amino acids. Per the germline V gene, CDR1 is MNHEY and CDR2 is SVGEGT. This CDR3 is CASSYDRNSGANVLTF. CDR3 in DNA: TGTGCCAGCAGTTACGACAGGAACTCTGGGGCCAACGTCCTGACTTTC.

In its sample, this clone was seen once. V and J are TRBV5-1 and TRBJ1-4; TRBD1 aligns across 7 bases. The germline gives CDR1 SGHRS, CDR2 YFSETQ. This CDR3 contains 15 residues. V gave up 3 bases and J gave up 3 bases; unmatched junction bases: 5. The CDR3 is CASSYLGTANEKLFF. CDR3 coding DNA: TGCGCCAGCAGCTACCTCGGGACAGCTAATGAAAAACTGTTTTTT. The variable domain in full, completed from reference TRBV5-1 and TRBJ1-4, reads KAGVTQTPRYLIKTRGQQVTLSCSPISGHRSVSWYQQTPGQGLQFLFEYFSETQRNKGNFPGRFSGRQFSNSRSEMNVSTLELGDSALYLCASSYLGTANEKLFFGSGTQLSVL.

The rearrangement links TRBV27 to TRBJ1-2; D is perhaps TRBD1 (6 bases). Germline CDR1 MNHEY, CDR2 SMNVEV (reference sequence). This CDR3 comprises 15 residues. V was pared by 5 bases and J by 0 bases, with 13 bases between. CDR3: CASSGGQISNYGYTF. The CDR3 DNA is TGTGCCAGCAGTGGAGGACAGATTTCTAACTATGGCTACACCTTC.

The rearrangement uses TRBV7-3 and TRBJ2-3; D is possibly TRBD2 (5 bases). Germline V gene data show CDR1 as SGHTA and CDR2 as FQGTGA. Trimming cost V 0 bases and J 4 bases, with 11 bases left between them. The CDR3 runs 15 residues. In nucleotides, the CDR3 is TGTGCCAGCAGCTTAACGTTGGCTAGCCCAGATACGCAGTATTTT. Translation gives CASSLTLASPDTQYF.

The chain employs TRBV6-6 and TRBJ2-1, with 11 bases matching TRBD2. CDR3 size: 15 residues. Trimming removed 6 bases from V and 3 bases from J; junction bases left unmatched: 4. CDR1 and CDR2 (germline): MNHNY, SVGAGI (reference sequence). The CDR3 DNA is TGTGCCAGCAGCTTGCTAGCGGGAGGCTACAATGAGCAGTTCTTC. Its translation is CASSLLAGGYNEQFF.

V usage is TRBV18 and J usage is TRBJ1-1; 9 bases map to TRBD1. Unmatched junction bases numbered 8, after V lost 2 bases and J lost 1 base. Germline lookup yields CDR1 KGHSH and CDR2 LQKENI. The CDR3 covers 17 residues. Written as DNA, the CDR3 is TGTGCCAGCTCACCAGGGACAGGGTCCACCCCGAACACTGAAGCTTTCTTT. Translation: CASSPGTGSTPNTEAFF.

The gene calls are TRBV19 and TRBJ1-1; TRBD1 matches at 7 bases. V was pared by 7 bases and J by 5 bases, with 7 bases of the junction left unmatched. The CDR3 runs to 13 residues. CDR1 and CDR2 (germline): LNHDA, SQIVND (reference sequence). The CDR3 region has the DNA TGTGCCAGTAAATCGACAGGGCAAACTGAAGCTTTCTTT. Amino acids: CASKSTGQTEAFF.

The chain employs TRBV7-2 and TRBJ1-3; TRBD1 agrees at 9 bases. Unmatched junction bases numbered 0, after V lost 1 base and J lost 2 bases. Germline CDR1 SGHTA, CDR2 FQGNSA. The length of the CDR3 is 15 residues. The CDR3 DNA reads TGTGCCAGCAGCTTAGGGACAGGGGCTGGAAACACCATATATTTT. As protein: CASSLGTGAGNTIYF.

This clone appeared a few times. V and J are TRBV10-3 and TRBJ1-6, with 8 bases that match TRBD1. Trimming removed 8 bases from V and 7 bases from J; junction bases left unmatched: 7. The CDR3 length is 14 residues. Germline V gene sequence: CDR1 ENHRY, CDR2 SYGVKD. CDR3 sequence (DNA): TGTGCCATCGGTCAGGGGGCAAAAAATTCACCCCTCCACTTT. Translated: CAIGQGAKNSPLHF.

This chain joins TRBV2 and TRBJ2-1; maybe TRBD2 (6 bases). V gave up 6 bases and J gave up 1 base, with 16 bases separating them. Germline CDR1 SNHLY, CDR2 FYNNEI. The CDR3 consists of 16 residues. The CDR3 loop is CASRRGAGISYNEQFF. CDR3 nucleotide sequence: TGTGCCAGCAGGCGGGGCGCGGGGATTTCCTACAATGAGCAGTTCTTC.

The V and J genes are TRBV5-1 and TRBJ2-5; 8 bases agree with TRBD2. Germline values: CDR1 SGHRS, CDR2 YFSETQ. V shed 8 bases, J shed 4 bases, and the junction held 7 bases outside the gene matches. The CDR3 covers 13 residues. CDR3 DNA: TGCGCCAGTGCCGGGACTAGGAGAGAGACCCAGTACTTC. It yields the protein CASAGTRRETQYF.

V and J are TRBV6-5 and TRBJ2-1; TRBD2 is a possible D gene (5 bases). CDR3 length equals 14 residues. In germline, CDR1 is MNHEY, CDR2 SVGAGI. Trimming shortened V by 5 bases and J by 4 bases, and 12 bases separated the two germline ends. The CDR3 coding sequence is TGTGCCAGCAGTCCCGGTGTAGCGTACAATGAGCAGTTCTTC. Its translation is CASSPGVAYNEQFF.

The chain links TRBV14 to TRBJ2-1, with 10 bases identical to TRBD2. This CDR3 has 19 amino acids. V was pared by 0 bases and J by 6 bases, with 14 bases of the junction left unmatched. CDR1 is SGHDN and CDR2 is FVKESK in the germline V gene. In DNA, the CDR3 is TGTGCCAGCAGCCAAGATCGGCTAGCGGGAGCCCCAAGGGCCAATGAGCAGTTCTTC. Its translation is CASSQDRLAGAPRANEQFF. The whole variable domain, remainder taken from reference TRBV14 and TRBJ2-1, is EAGVTQFPSHSVIEKGQTVTLRCDPISGHDNLYWYRRVMGKEIKFLLHFVKESKQDESGMPNNRFLAERTGGTYSTLKVQPAELEDSGVYFCASSQDRLAGAPRANEQFFGPGTRLTVL.

This clone occurred a few times. The chain employs TRBV4-1 and TRBJ1-1; D possibly corresponds to TRBD1 (6 bases). Trimming cost V 5 bases and J 4 bases, with 26 bases left between them. The CDR3 runs to 18 residues. Germline CDR1 is MGHRA and CDR2 is YSYEKL. The CDR3 reads CASSTQGNWGRGATEAFF. The CDR3 DNA is TGCGCCAGCAGCACTCAGGGAAACTGGGGGAGGGGGGCCACTGAAGCTTTCTTT.

The chain links TRBV5-1 to TRBJ1-1; D is uncertain. The CDR3 consists of 15 residues. The V gene's germline CDR1 is SGHRS and CDR2 YFSETQ. The V end was cut by 4 bases, the J end by 4 bases, with 17 bases between. Written as DNA, the CDR3 is TGCGCCAGCAGCCTATCGTCCGGGCGGGGCACTGAAGCTTTCTTT. Its protein product is CASSLSSGRGTEAFF.

The chain couples TRBV3-1 (or the pseudogene TRBV3-2) to TRBJ2-1; 10 bases agree with TRBD2. CDR1 and CDR2 from the germline V gene are LGHDT and YNNKEL (reference sequence). This CDR3 is 19 amino acids long. V was pared by 0 bases and J by 1 base, with 9 bases of the junction left unmatched. The CDR3 protein is CASSQDRLAGEGSYNEQFF. The CDR3 DNA sequence: TGTGCCAGCAGCCAAGATCGGCTAGCGGGGGAAGGGTCCTACAATGAGCAGTTCTTC.